The TCR beta chain described here comes from a study of blood T cell repertoires in COVID-19. Looking at the study overall: Material from acute and convalescent COVID-19 was sourced from the United States, Italy and Spain. Nucleic acid was either cDNA or gDNA, and it came from T cells, B-cell-depleted T cells, or PBMCs.

Membership in each cohort depended on participant-reported clinical history. In this sample, this clone turned up once. Per the study methods: Quantification of nucleated cells was approximated via reference gene primer amplification. Using immunoSEQ multiplex PCR, the repertoire was profiled, and TCRdb retains in-frame clones only, with some absent. V and J calls and clone size are as listed in that table; D and trimming were resolved from the DNA. Among around 200,000 clones, approximately 84% were seen once, and the ten largest hold around 3.5%. This CDR3 is 18 amino acids long. V shed 2 bases and J 4 bases; nucleotides not matched to a gene: 10. CDR1 and CDR2 (germline): SGHTA, FQGNSA.

The chain joins TRBV7-2 to TRBJ2-3, with 12 bases identical to TRBD2. Sequencing was done on a sample of PBMCs or T cells enriched from blood (not recorded which). The sequence came from a woman under 40 who had recovered from COVID-19. Here the CDR3 DNA reads TGTGCCAGCAGCTTAAACCCCCTAGCGGGAGGGCCTGCAGATACGCAGTATTTT. Amino acid sequence: CASSLNPLAGGPADTQYF. The complete variable domain, with remaining parts taken from reference TRBV7-2 and TRBJ2-3, reads GAGVSQSPSNKVTEKGKDVELRCDPISGHTALYWYRQSLGQGLEFLIYFQGNSAPDKSGLPSDRFSAERTGGSVSTLTIQRTQQEDSAVYLCASSLNPLAGGPADTQYFGPGTRLTVL.